The following is a T cell receptor beta chain sequence with its context. Its specific antigen is unknown. One junction end does not reproduce the germline sequence, and a read error may be involved. The receptor library was made with the immunoSEQ multiplex PCR assay. The immuneACCESS repertoire file appears here via TCRdb, limited to in-frame rearrangements. These files lack a portion of the clones; in checked studies, under half of the deficit traces to unresolved V genes, and the cause of the others is not known. This sample is represented by tens of thousands of clones; 93% of them were singletons. The ten largest clones capture less than 0.3% of the sample. This sample is drawn from a study of technical replicates of blood from a handful of donors (dated by TCRdb to the late 2010s). The CDR3 runs 15 residues from the cysteine to the phenylalanine. Only the CDR3 DNA stays, 45 bases, in frame from base 1. As encoded in the germline V gene (reference sequence), CDR1 is SSHAT while CDR2 is FNYEAQ.

The sequenced sample consisted of T cells isolated from PBMCs. The chain links TRBV7-7 with TRBJ2-7; 9 middle bases align to TRBD1. The TCR was taken from a human donor in good health. This receptor carries the CDR3 CASSLEQGAAYEQYF. The DNA sequence follows: TGTGCTAGCAGCTTGGAACAGGGGGCTGCTTACGAGCAGTACTTC.